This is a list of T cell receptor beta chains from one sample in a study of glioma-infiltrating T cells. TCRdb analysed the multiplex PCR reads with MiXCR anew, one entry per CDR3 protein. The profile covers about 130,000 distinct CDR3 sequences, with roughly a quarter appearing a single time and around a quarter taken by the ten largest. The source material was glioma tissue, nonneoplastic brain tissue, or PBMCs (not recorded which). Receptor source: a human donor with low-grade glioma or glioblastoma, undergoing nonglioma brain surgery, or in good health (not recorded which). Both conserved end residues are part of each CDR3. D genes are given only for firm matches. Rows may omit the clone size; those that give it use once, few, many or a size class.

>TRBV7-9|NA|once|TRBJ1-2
CASSAAEGRVGYTF
TGTGCCAGCAGCGCCGCTGAAGGCCGGGTTGGCTACACCTTC
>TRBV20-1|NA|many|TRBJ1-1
CSATQGGGVAEAFF
TGCAGTGCTACCCAAGGCGGAGGGGTTGCTGAAGCTTTCTTT
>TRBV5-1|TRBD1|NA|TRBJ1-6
CASSLKTGTEGGVNSPLHF
TGCGCCAGCAGCTTAAAAACCGGGACAGAGGGGGGGGTGAATTCACCCCTCCACTTT
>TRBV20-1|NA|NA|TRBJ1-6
CCAGGGKGGSNSPLHF
TGCTGTGCTGGAGGGGGGAAGGGGGGGAGCAATTCACCCCTCCACTTT
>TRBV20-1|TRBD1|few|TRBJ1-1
CSARSGTGRGTEAFF
TGCAGTGCTAGATCCGGGACAGGGAGAGGAACTGAAGCTTTCTTT
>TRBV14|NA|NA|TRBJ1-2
CASSQARNYGYTF
TGTGCCAGCAGCCAAGCGCGTAACTATGGCTACACCTTC
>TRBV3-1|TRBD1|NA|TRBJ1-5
CASGQGTGTGEQPQHF
TGTGCCAGCGGCCAAGGAACCGGGACAGGGGAGCAGCCCCAGCATTTT
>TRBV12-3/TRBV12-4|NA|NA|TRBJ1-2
CASTIGQGGGYTF
TGTGCCAGCACCATAGGGCAGGGCGGAGGCTACACCTTC
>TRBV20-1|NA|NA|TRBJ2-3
CSASFSRVVPDTQYF
TGCAGTGCTAGTTTTAGCAGGGTCGTGCCAGATACGCAGTATTTT
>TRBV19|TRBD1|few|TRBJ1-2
CASSSDRGLGGYTF
TGTGCCAGTAGTAGCGACAGGGGGCTGGGGGGCTACACCTTC
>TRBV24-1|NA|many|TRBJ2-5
CATSDADSQETQYF
TGTGCCACCAGTGATGCCGACAGTCAAGAGACCCAGTACTTC
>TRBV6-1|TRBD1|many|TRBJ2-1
CASRGTGTNEQFF
TGTGCCAGCAGGGGGACAGGGACTAATGAGCAGTTCTTC
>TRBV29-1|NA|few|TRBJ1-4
CSAHRTSGEKLFF
TGCAGCGCACACAGAACTTCAGGTGAAAAACTGTTTTTT
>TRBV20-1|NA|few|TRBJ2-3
CSARDIAVTDTQYF
TGCAGTGCTAGAGACATCGCGGTCACAGATACGCAGTATTTT
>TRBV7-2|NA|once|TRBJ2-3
CASSLRQRGTDTQYF
TGTGCCAGCAGCTTGAGGCAGCGGGGCACAGATACGCAGTATTTT
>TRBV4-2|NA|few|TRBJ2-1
CASSPGHIVYEQFF
TGTGCCAGCAGCCCCGGTCACATCGTCTATGAGCAGTTCTTC
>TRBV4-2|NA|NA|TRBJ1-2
CASSQQQGRDYGYTF
TGTGCCAGCAGCCAACAACAGGGTAGAGACTATGGCTACACCTTC
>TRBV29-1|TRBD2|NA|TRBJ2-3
CSVDLRGARDTQYF
TGCAGCGTTGATTTGCGGGGGGCCCGGGATACGCAGTATTTT
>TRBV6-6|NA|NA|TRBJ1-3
CASSYNEGISGNTIYF
TGTGCCAGCAGTTACAATGAGGGCATTTCTGGAAACACCATATATTTT
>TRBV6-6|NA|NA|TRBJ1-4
CASSYTGTPTNEKLFF
TGTGCCAGCAGTTACACCGGGACACCAACTAATGAAAAACTGTTTTTT
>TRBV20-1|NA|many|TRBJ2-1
CSARDWTYNEQFF
TGCAGTGCTAGAGATTGGACCTACAATGAGCAGTTCTTC
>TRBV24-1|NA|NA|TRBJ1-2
CATSDPGLFYGYTF
TGTGCCACCAGTGATCCGGGACTGTTCTATGGCTACACCTTC
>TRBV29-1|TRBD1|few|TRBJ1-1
CSAGGQGVDTEAFF
TGCAGCGCCGGGGGACAGGGAGTGGACACTGAAGCTTTCTTT
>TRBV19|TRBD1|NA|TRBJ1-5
CASSFGQDNQPQHF
TGTGCCAGTAGTTTCGGACAGGACAATCAGCCCCAGCATTTT
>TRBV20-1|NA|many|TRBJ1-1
CSARALTGPTGSTEAFF
TGCAGTGCTAGAGCCTTGACAGGACCCACTGGTAGCACTGAAGCTTTCTTT
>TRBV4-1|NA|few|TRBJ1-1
CASSQMTGQRWTEAFF
TGCGCCAGCAGCCAAATGACAGGCCAGCGGTGGACTGAAGCTTTCTTT
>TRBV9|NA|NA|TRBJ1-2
CASSVVESTRGYTF
TGTGCCAGCAGCGTAGTGGAGTCCACGCGGGGCTACACCTTC
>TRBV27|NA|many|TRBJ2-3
CASSPQGSDTQYF
TGTGCCAGCAGTCCACAGGGATCAGATACGCAGTATTTT
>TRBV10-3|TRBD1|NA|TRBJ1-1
CAIRGTANTEAFF
TGTGCCATCAGAGGGACAGCGAACACTGAAGCTTTCTTT
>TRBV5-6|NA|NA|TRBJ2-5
CACRLDGPQETQYF
TGTGCCTGCAGGCTGGACGGGCCCCAAGAGACCCAGTACTTC
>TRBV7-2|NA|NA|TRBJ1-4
CASSDTGRSNGKLFF
TGTGCCAGCAGCGACACAGGGCGATCTAATGGAAAACTGTTTTTT
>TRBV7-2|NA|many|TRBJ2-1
CASSLLNEQFF
TGTGCCAGCAGCTTATTGAATGAGCAGTTCTTC
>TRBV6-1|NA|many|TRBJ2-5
CASSSLLETQYF
TGTGCCAGCAGTTCCCTTCTAGAGACCCAGTACTTC
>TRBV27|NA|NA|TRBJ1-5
CASSPNSGSYQPQHF
TGTGCCAGCAGTCCCAATTCAGGCTCCTATCAGCCCCAGCATTTT
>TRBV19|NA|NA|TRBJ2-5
CASSGQPQPQHFGDGTQYF
NA
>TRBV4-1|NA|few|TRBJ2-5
CASSQGDGFEGTQYF
TGCGCCAGCAGCCAAGGGGACGGGTTCGAAGGGACCCAGTACTTC
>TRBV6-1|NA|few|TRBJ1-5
CASSFGQHSNQPQHF
TGTGCCAGCAGTTTTGGGCAACATAGCAATCAGCCCCAGCATTTT
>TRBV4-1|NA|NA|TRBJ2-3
CASSQADREGADTQYF
TGCGCCAGCAGCCAAGCCGACAGGGAGGGGGCAGATACGCAGTATTTT
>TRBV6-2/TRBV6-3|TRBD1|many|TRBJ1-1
CASSYDRVEAFF
TGTGCCAGCAGTTACGACAGGGTTGAAGCTTTCTTT
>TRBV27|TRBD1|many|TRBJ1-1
CASSLSTGRTEAFF
TGTGCCAGCAGTTTATCGACAGGGAGGACTGAAGCTTTCTTT
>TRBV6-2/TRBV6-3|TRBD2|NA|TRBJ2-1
CASSCRGGGSYNEQFF
TGTGCCAGCAGTTGTCGGGGGGGGGGCTCATACAATGAGCAGTTCTTC
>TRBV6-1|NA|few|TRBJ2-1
CASIVTAQGYEQFF
TGTGCCAGCATTGTGACGGCACAAGGTTATGAGCAGTTCTTC
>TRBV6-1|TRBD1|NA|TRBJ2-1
CASSDSDRDPYNGQFF
TGTGCCAGCAGTGACTCGGACAGGGACCCTTACAATGGGCAGTTCTTC
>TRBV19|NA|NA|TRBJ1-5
CASSIAGSYSNQPQHF
TGTGCCAGTAGTATAGCCGGGTCGTATAGCAATCAGCCCCAGCATTTT
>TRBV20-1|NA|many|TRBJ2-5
CSAGPRETQYF
TGCAGTGCCGGACCAAGGGAGACCCAGTACTTC
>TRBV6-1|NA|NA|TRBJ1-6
CASSEAGAARTPLHF
TGTGCCAGCAGTGAAGCTGGAGCCGCGAGGACACCCCTCCACTTT
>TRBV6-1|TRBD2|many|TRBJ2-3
CASRLSGRTDTQYF
TGTGCCAGCAGACTTAGCGGGCGCACAGATACGCAGTATTTT
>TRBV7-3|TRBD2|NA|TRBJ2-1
CASSLTAGAYNKQFF
TGTGCCAGCAGCTTAACAGCGGGGGCGTACAATAAGCAGTTCTTC
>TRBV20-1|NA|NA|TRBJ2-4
CSALGVAKNIQYF
TGCAGTGCCTTAGGGGTAGCCAAGAACATTCAGTACTTC
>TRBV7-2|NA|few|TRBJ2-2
CASSSRGSGELFF
TGTGCCAGCAGCTCCCGGGGTTCCGGGGAGCTGTTTTTT
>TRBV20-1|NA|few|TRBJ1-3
CSARDSGRVGNTIYF
TGCAGTGCTAGAGATTCGGGCAGGGTCGGAAACACCATATATTTT
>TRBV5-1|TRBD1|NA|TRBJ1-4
CASGQGGDEKLFF
TGCGCCAGCGGCCAGGGGGGGGATGAAAAACTGTTTTTT
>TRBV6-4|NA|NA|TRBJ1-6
CASSATNGSPLHF
TGTGCCAGCAGTGCCACAAATGGGTCACCCCTCCACTTT
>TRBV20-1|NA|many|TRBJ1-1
CSAAGSTEAFF
TGCAGTGCGGCAGGGTCCACTGAAGCTTTCTTT
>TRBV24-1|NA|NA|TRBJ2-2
CATTGSPNTGELFF
TGTGCCACGACCGGGTCGCCGAACACCGGTGAGCTGTTTTTT
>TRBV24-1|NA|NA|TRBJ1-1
CATSESRPGSTEAFF
TGTGCCACCAGTGAATCCCGGCCGGGGAGCACTGAAGCTTTCTTT
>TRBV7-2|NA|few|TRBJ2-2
CASTPGWNTGELFF
TGTGCCAGTACCCCCGGGTGGAACACCGGGGAGCTGTTTTTT
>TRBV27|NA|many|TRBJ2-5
CASSLSGLETQYF
TGTGCCAGCAGTTTATCAGGGCTAGAGACCCAGTACTTC
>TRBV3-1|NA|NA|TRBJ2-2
CASSKNTGELFF
TGTGCCAGCAGCAAGAACACCGGGGAGCTGTTTTTT
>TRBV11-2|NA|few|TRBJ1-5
CASSLVTRPQPQHF
TGTGCCAGCAGCTTGGTCACACGACCGCAGCCCCAGCATTTT